This note documents a single T cell receptor (beta chain) sequence. Its antigen is not identified. This specimen comes from a study of shared clonotypes between healthy human individuals. The study's findings and limits: Estimated clonotype richness was generally higher in naive than memory subsets.

The trim removed 0 bases at V and 10 bases at J, leaving 9 bases unmatched. Germline V CDR1 and CDR2: SGHRS, YFSETQ. The CDR3 covers 16 residues. Clones were read by immunoSEQ multiplex PCR, and TCRdb kept only the in-frame ones, dropping some. The sample has some 2.4 million clones; more than 85% are singletons. This TCR derives from a man aged 18 to 35 in good health. Some clones in this sample may be carry-over from other donors' samples. Sequenced input: naive CD4+ T cells from PBMCs. Subset given: CD45RA+ positively selected. The J gene is TRBJ2-1, the V gene TRBV5-1, with 11 bases fitting TRBD2. The CDR3 loop reads CASSLVLAGVRGEQFF. CDR3 coding DNA: TGCGCCAGCAGCTTGGTACTAGCGGGAGTAAGAGGCGAGCAGTTCTTC.